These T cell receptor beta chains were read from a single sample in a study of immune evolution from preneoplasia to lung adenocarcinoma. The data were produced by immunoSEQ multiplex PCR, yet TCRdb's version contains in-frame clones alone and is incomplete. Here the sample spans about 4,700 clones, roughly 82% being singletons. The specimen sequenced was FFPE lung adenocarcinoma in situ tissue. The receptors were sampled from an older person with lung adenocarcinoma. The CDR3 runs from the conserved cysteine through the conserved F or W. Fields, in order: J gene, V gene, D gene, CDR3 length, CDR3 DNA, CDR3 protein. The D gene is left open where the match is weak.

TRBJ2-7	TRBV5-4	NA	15	TGTGCCAGCAGCTTACCAGGGATTAGCTCCTACGAGCAGTACTTC	CASSLPGISSYEQYF
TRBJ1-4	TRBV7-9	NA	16	TGTGCCAGCAGCTTAAGCACAAGCTCCGAGAGGGAAAAACTGTTTTTT	CASSLSTSSEREKLFF
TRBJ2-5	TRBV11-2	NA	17	TGTGCCAGCAGCTCCGGGGGAGGGGCAGGGGGAGGGGAGACCCAGTACTTC	CASSSGGGAGGGETQYF
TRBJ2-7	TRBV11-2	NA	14	TGTGCCAGCAGCTTAAACGCAGTCTCCTACGAGCAGTACTTC	CASSLNAVSYEQYF
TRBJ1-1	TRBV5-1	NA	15	TGCGCCAGCAGCTTGGTTTCCTATGGGAACACTGAAGCTTTCTTT	CASSLVSYGNTEAFF
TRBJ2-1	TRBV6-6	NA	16	TGTGCCAGCAGTTACCAATTTGGGACATTTTCCAATGAGCAGTTCTTC	CASSYQFGTFSNEQFF
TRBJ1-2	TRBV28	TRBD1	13	TGTGCCACAAGGACAGGGATGGGATATGGCTACACCTTC	CATRTGMGYGYTF
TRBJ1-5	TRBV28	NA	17	TGTGCCAGCAGAACAAATCTGCCCAACTATAGCAATCAGCCCCAGCATTTT	CASRTNLPNYSNQPQHF
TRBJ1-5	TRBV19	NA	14	TGTGCCAGTAGGACAGTGCCGAACAATCAGCCCCAGCATTTT	CASRTVPNNQPQHF
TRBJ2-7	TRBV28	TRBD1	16	TGTGCCAGCAGTCCGGTCCTACCAGGGGGTGGGTACGAGCAGTACTTC	CASSPVLPGGGYEQYF
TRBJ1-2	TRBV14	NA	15	TGTGCCAGCAGCCAAGATTGGGACGGGTACTATGGCTACACCTTC	CASSQDWDGYYGYTF
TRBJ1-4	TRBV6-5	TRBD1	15	TGTGCCAGCACCTCGAGGAGGGGGCCGGGTGAAAAACTGTTTTTT	CASTSRRGPGEKLFF
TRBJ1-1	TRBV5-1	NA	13	TGCGCCAGCAGCTTGGAAAAGAACACTGAAGCTTTCTTT	CASSLEKNTEAFF
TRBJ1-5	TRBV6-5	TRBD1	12	TGTGCCAGCAGTCAGGGGGATCAGCCCCAGCATTTT	CASSQGDQPQHF
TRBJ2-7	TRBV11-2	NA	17	TGTGCCAGCAGTCCACGATCCCCTGAGGGGCTCTCCTACGAGCAGTACTTC	CASSPRSPEGLSYEQYF
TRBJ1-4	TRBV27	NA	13	TGTGCCAGCAGTCCGAGCTCTAATGAAAAACTGTTTTTT	CASSPSSNEKLFF
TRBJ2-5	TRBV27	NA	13	TGTGCCAGTAGGTCGTGGGGGTCGGAGACCCAGTACTTC	CASRSWGSETQYF
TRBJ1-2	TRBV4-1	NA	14	TGCGCCAGCAGCCCCTCGGGGGGCCTCTATGGCTACACCTTC	CASSPSGGLYGYTF
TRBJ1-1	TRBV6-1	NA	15	TGTGCCAGCAGGAGAACGAGGGGAGTTAACACTGAAGCTTTCTTT	CASRRTRGVNTEAFF
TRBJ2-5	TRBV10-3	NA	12	TGTGCCATCTCCAACACCAAAGAGACCCAGTACTTC	CAISNTKETQYF
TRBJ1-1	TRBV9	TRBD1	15	TGTGCCAGCAGCGTACGCGGGACAGGAGATACTGAAGCTTTCTTT	CASSVRGTGDTEAFF
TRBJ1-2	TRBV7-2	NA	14	TGTGCCAGCAGCTTAGCGCAGGGTATCTATGGCTACACCTTC	CASSLAQGIYGYTF
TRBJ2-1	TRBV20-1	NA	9	TGCAGTGCTCCGACGTCGCAGTTCTTC	CSAPTSQFF
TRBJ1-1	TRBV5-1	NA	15	TGCGCCAGCAGCTTGGCCCTTGGGGTCTACACTGAAGCTTTCTTT	CASSLALGVYTEAFF
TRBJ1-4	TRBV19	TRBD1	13	TGTGCCAGTAGACCAGGACAGGGTGAAAAACTGTTTTTT	CASRPGQGEKLFF